The 6 T cell receptor beta chains below come from one sample, sequenced in a study of T-cell reconstitution after alpha-beta-depleted transplantation in children. Molecular barcoding with unique molecular identifiers was used for the TCRbeta library. TCRdb ran MiXCR on the PCR reads and lists one entry per CDR3 protein. The sample has roughly 180,000 distinct CDR3 sequences; 11% are singletons. Sequences were derived from PBMCs, sampled before TCRalphabeta/CD19-depleted stem cell transplant. These TCRs come from a boy aged 2 to 9 with acute myeloid leukemia, due to receive a stem cell transplant.

This clonotype appeared many times. The CDR3 bases are TGCAGCGTTGAAGGGGGGGGGAAATATGGCTACACCTTC. It encodes CSVEGGGKYGYTF. The V gene is TRBV29-1, the J gene TRBJ1-2; D might be TRBD1 (5 bases). V lost 1 base to trimming and J lost 5 bases, with 11 bases between them. CDR1 and CDR2 (germline): SQVTM, ANQGSEA. The CDR3 contains 13 residues.

This clonotype was detected ten times or more. The V and J genes are TRBV20-1 and TRBJ2-5; 8 bases agree with TRBD1. After removal of 2 bases from V and 4 bases from J, the junction contained 6 bases not matched to a gene. The CDR3 sequence is 14 residues long. Germline lookup yields CDR1 DFQATT and CDR2 SNEGSKA (reference sequence). The chain's CDR3 is CSARRTGTGETQYF. For the CDR3, the DNA is TGCAGTGCTAGAAGGACAGGGACGGGAGAGACCCAGTACTTC.

This clonotype showed up many times. The chain has TRBV5-6 and TRBJ2-3; possibly TRBD2 for D (5 bases). Per the germline V gene, CDR1 is SGHDT and CDR2 is YYEEEE. V was cut by 4 bases and J by 7 bases, with 10 bases left in between. This CDR3 contains 12 residues. The CDR3 is CASSVEVYTQYF. The CDR3 nucleotides are TGTGCCAGCAGCGTGGAGGTATATACGCAGTATTTT.

J is TRBJ2-1 and V is TRBV4-1; D unresolved. Germline assignment: CDR1 MGHRA and CDR2 YSYEKL. With 1 base removed from V and 7 bases from J, the gap between germline ends came to 8 bases. The CDR3 length is 13 residues. The CDR3, as DNA: TGCGCCAGCAGCCAAGGGATGCCGAATGAGCAGTTCTTC. This gives the protein CASSQGMPNEQFF.

This clonotype has at least ten counts. The V and J genes are TRBV3-1 and TRBJ2-7; D may match TRBD1 or TRBD2 (5 bases each). Between the trimmed V and J ends, which lost 4 bases and 3 bases, there was a span of 13 bases. The CDR3 sequence is 14 residues long. Germline V gene data show CDR1 as LGHDT and CDR2 as YNNKEL (reference sequence). CDR3 residues: CASSPGTGDYEQYV. CDR3 bases: TGTGCCAGCAGCCCAGGGACGGGTGACTACGAGCAGTACGTC.

This clonotype was recorded many times. The V call is TRBV20-1, the J call TRBJ1-1; D is undetermined. Per germline, CDR1 DFQATT and CDR2 SNEGSKA (reference sequence). V lost 3 bases, J lost 2 bases, and 13 bases lay in between. The length of the CDR3 is 14 residues. CDR3 in amino acids: CSARGSGPNTEAFF. Here the CDR3 DNA reads TGCAGTGCTAGGGGCTCTGGGCCCAACACTGAAGCTTTCTTT.